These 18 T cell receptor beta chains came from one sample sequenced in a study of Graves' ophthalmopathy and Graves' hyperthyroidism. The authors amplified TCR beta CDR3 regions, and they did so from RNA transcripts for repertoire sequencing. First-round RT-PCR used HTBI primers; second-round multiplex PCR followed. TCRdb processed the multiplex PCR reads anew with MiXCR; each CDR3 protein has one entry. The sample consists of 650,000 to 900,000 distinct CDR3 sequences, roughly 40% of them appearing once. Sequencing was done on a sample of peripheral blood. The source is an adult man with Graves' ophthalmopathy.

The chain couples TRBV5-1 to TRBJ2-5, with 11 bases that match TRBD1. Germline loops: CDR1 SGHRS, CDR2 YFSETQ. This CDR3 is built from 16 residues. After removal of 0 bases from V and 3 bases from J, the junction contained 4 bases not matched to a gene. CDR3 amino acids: CASSLGDRGGEETQYF. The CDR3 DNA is TGCGCCAGCAGCTTGGGGGACAGGGGGGGAGAAGAGACCCAGTACTTC.

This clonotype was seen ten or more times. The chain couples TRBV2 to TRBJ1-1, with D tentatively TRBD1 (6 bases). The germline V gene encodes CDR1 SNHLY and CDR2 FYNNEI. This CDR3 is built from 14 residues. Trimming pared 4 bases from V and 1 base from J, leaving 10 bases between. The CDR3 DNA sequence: TGTGCCAGCAGTGGTTCGGGGGCGAACACTGAAGCTTTCTTT. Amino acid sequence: CASSGSGANTEAFF.

The CDR3 sequence is CASSYSWNQPQHF. The DNA for the CDR3 is TGTGCCAGCAGTTATTCCTGGAATCAGCCCCAGCATTTT. V and J are TRBV12-3 or TRBV12-4 and TRBJ1-5; D is undetermined. The CDR3 length is 13 residues. V was cut by 4 bases and J by 4 bases, with 8 bases left in between.

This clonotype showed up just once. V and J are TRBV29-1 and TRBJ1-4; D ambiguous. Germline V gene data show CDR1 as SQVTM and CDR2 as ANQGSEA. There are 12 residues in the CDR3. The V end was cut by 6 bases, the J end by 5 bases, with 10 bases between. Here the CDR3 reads CSVPVRNEKLFF. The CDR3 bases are TGCAGCGTGCCCGTTCGGAATGAAAAACTGTTTTTT.

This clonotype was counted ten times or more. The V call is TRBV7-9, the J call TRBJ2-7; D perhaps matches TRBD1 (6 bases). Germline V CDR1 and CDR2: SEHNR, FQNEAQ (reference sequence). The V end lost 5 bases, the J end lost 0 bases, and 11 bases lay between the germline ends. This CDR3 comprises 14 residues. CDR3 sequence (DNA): TGTGCCAGCAGCCCCGGGACATCCTCCTACGAGCAGTACTTC. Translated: CASSPGTSSYEQYF. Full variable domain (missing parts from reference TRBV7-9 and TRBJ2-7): DTGVSQNPRHKITKRGQNVTFRCDPISEHNRLYWYRQTLGQGPEFLTYFQNEAQLEKSRLLSDRFSAERPKGSFSTLEIQRTEQGDSAMYLCASSPGTSSYEQYFGPGTRLTVT.

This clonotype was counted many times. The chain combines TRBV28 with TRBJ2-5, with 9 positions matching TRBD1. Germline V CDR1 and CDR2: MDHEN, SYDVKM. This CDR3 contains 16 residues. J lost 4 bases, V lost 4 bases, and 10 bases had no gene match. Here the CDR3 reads CASSSTGGRRGETQYF. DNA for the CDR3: TGTGCCAGCAGTTCGACAGGGGGAAGGAGAGGAGAGACCCAGTACTTC. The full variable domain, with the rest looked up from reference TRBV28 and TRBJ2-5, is DVKVTQSSRYLVKRTGEKVFLECVQDMDHENMFWYRQDPGLGLRLIYFSYDVKMKEKGDIPEGYSVSREKKERFSLILESASTNQTSMYLCASSSTGGRRGETQYFGPGTRLLVL.

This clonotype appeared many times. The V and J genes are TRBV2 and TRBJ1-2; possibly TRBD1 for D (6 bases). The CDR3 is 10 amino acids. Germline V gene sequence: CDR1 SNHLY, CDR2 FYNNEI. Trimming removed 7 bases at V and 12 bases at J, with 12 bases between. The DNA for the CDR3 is TGTGCCAGCAAGGGGGGGAGGAACACCTTC. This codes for CASKGGRNTF. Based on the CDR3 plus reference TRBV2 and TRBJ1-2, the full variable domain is EPEVTQTPSHQVTQMGQEVILRCVPISNHLYFYWYRQILGQKVEFLVSFYNNEISEKSEIFDDQFSVERPDGSNFTLKIRSTKLEDSAMYFCASKGGRNTFGSGTRLTVV.

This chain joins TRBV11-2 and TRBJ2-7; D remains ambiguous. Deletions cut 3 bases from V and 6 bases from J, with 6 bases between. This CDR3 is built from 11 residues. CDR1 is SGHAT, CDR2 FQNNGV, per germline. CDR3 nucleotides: TGTGCCAGCAGCTTTTACTGCGAGCAGTACTTC. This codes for CASSFYCEQYF.

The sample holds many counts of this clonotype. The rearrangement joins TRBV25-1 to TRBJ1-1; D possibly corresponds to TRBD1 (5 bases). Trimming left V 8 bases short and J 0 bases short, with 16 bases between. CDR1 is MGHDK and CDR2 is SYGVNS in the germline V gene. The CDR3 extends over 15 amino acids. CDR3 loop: CASGLGEMMNTEAFF. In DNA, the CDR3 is TGTGCCAGCGGTTTAGGGGAGATGATGAACACTGAAGCTTTCTTT.

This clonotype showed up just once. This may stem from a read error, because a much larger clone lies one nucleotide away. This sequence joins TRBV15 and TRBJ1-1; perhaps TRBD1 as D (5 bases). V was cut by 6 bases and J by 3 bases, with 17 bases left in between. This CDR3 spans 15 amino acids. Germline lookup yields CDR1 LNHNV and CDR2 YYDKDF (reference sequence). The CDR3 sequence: CATRERQLMDTEAFF. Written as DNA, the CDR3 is TGTGCCACCAGAGAGAGACAGCTAATGGACACTGAAGCTTTCTTT.

In nucleotides, the CDR3 is TGTGCCACCAGCAGAGATGTCTCAGGGGGCGTCGGTTCACCCCTCCACTTT. This gives the protein CATSRDVSGGVGSPLHF. This chain uses TRBV15 with TRBJ1-6, with TRBD1 matching over 8 bases. The CDR3 runs to 17 residues. The V segment lost 0 bases and the J segment 9 bases; nucleotides outside the gene matches: 10. Germline CDR1 reads LNHNV; CDR2 reads YYDKDF (reference sequence).

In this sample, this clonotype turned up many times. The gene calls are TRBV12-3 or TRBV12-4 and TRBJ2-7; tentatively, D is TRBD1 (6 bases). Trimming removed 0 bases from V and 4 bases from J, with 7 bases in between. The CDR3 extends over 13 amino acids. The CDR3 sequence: CASSLATGYEQYF. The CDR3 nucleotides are TGTGCCAGCAGTTTAGCTACAGGGTACGAGCAGTACTTC.

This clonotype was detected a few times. The chain's CDR3 is CASSSPRGASGNTIYF. CDR3 coding DNA: TGTGCCAGCAGCTCACCCCGGGGTGCCTCTGGAAACACCATATATTTT. The rearrangement joins TRBV7-2 to TRBJ1-3; D remains unclear. CDR3 length: 16 residues. Trimming left V 4 bases short and J 0 bases short, with 13 bases between. Germline V gives CDR1 SGHTA, CDR2 FQGNSA. The full variable domain, completed using reference TRBV7-2 and TRBJ1-3, is GAGVSQSPSNKVTEKGKDVELRCDPISGHTALYWYRQSLGQGLEFLIYFQGNSAPDKSGLPSDRFSAERTGGSVSTLTIQRTQQEDSAVYLCASSSPRGASGNTIYFGEGSWLTVV.

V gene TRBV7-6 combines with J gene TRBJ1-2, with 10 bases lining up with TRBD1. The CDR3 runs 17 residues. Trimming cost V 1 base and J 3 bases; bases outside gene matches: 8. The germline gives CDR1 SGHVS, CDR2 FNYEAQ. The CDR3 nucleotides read TGTGCCAGCAGCTTAGTCGGGGACAGGGGCGGAGACTATGGCTACACCTTC. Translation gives CASSLVGDRGGDYGYTF.

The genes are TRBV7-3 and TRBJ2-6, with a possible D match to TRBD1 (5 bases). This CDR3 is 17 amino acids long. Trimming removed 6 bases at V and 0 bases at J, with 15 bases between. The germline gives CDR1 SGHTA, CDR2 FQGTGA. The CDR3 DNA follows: TGTGCCAGCAGGAAACAGGAGATGAGCTCTGGGGCCAACGTCCTGACTTTC. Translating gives CASRKQEMSSGANVLTF.

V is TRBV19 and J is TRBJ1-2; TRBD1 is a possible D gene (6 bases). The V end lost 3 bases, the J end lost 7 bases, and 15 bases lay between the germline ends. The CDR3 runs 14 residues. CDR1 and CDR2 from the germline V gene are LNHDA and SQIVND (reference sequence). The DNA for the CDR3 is TGTGCCAGTAGTATTACGGCAGGGGTTCGTGGCTACACCTTC. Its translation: CASSITAGVRGYTF.

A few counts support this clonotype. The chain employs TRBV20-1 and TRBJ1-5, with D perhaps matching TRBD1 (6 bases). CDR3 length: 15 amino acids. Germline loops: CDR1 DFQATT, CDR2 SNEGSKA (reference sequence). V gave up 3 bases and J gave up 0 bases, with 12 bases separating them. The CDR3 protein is CSARGGHGSNQPQHF. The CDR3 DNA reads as TGCAGTGCTAGGGGGGGACACGGTAGCAATCAGCCCCAGCATTTT.

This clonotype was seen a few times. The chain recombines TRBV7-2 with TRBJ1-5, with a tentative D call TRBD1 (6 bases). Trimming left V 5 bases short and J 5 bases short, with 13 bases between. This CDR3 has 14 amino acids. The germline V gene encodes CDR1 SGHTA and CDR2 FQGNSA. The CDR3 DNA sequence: TGTGCCAGCAGCGGGAAGACAGGTGATCAGCCCCAGCATTTT. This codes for CASSGKTGDQPQHF.